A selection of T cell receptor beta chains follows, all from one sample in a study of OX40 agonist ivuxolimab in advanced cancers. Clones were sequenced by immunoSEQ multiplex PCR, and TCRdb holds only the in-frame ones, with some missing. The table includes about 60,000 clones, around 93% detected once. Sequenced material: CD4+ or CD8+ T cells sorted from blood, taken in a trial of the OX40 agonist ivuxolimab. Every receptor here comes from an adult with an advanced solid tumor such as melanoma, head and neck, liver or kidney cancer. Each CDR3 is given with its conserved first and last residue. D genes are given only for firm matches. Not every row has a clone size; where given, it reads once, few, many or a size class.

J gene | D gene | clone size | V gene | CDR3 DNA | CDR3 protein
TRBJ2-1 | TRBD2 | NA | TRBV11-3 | TGTGCCAGCAGCTTAGGCGCGCTAGCGGAGACTCTTTCCTACAATGAGCAGTTCTTC | CASSLGALAETLSYNEQFF
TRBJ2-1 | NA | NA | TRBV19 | TGTGCCAGTAGTATAGGGTGGGATGAGCAGTTCTTC | CASSIGWDEQFF
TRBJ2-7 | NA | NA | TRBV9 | TGTGCCAGCAGCTCTTCTGGGGGTGCCTACGAGCAGTACTTC | CASSSSGGAYEQYF
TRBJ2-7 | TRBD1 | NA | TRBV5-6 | TGTGCCAGCAGCTTGGGGACAGGGGTTGGGGAGCAGTACTTC | CASSLGTGVGEQYF
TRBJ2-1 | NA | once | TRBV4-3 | TGCGCCAGCAGCCAAGAGCAGTTACCTGGCGATGAGCAGTTCTTC | CASSQEQLPGDEQFF
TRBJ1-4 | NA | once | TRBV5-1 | TGCGCCAGCAGCTTCAAGTGGGAGGAGACTAATGAAAAACTGTTTTTT | CASSFKWEETNEKLFF
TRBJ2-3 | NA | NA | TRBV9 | TGTGCCAGCAGCGTAGGCTACGCAGATACGCAGTATTTT | CASSVGYADTQYF
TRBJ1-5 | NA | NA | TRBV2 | TGTGCCAGCAGTCCTCGAGAGCAGGGCGGGCAGCCCCAGCATTTT | CASSPREQGGQPQHF
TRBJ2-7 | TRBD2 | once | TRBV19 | TGTGCCAGTAGTACGGAGAGCGGGAATACCTACGAGCAGTACTTC | CASSTESGNTYEQYF
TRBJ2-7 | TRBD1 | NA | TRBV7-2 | TGTGCCAGCAGCCCGACAGGGGCGGACTACGAGCAGTACTTC | CASSPTGADYEQYF
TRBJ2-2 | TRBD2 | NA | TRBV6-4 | TGTGCCAGCAGGCGGGAGAGGAACACCGGGGAGCTGTTTTTT | CASRRERNTGELFF
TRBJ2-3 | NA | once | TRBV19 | TGTGCCAGTAGTATAGATCTTGGGGGCAGTAGCACAGATACGCAGTATTTT | CASSIDLGGSSTDTQYF
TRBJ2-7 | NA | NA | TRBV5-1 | TGCGCCAGCAGCTTCGACTCCCCCCGGCTATCCTACGAGCAGTACTTC | CASSFDSPRLSYEQYF
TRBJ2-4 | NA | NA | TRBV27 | TGTGCCAGCAGTTTTGACCCGGAAAACATTCAGTACTTC | CASSFDPENIQYF
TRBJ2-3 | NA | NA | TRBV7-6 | TGTGCCAGCAGCTACGGGCCAGATACGCAGTATTTT | CASSYGPDTQYF
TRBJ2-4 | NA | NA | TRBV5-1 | TGCGCCAGCAGCTTGGAGGTAGCCCCTTCTTTAGCCAAAAACATTCAGTACTTC | CASSLEVAPSLAKNIQYF